This is a list of T cell receptor beta chains from one sample in a study of PD-1 blockade in classical Hodgkin lymphoma. Profiling relied on immunoSEQ multiplex PCR, and the TCRdb table lists in-frame clones only, not all of them. The table has about 16,000 clones, 70% to 90% seen once; the top ten hold 1%. Source: CD4+ T cells from blood, taken at baseline. Receptor source: a human donor with classical Hodgkin lymphoma. Each CDR3 is given with its conserved first and last residue. The order of the fields is J gene, clone size, D gene, V gene, CDR3 DNA, CDR3 protein. The D gene is left open where the match is weak. Clone size is given for some rows only: seen once, a few or many times, or a class if the clone is expanded.

J gene: TRBJ2-3; clone size: -; D gene: TRBD2; V gene: TRBV4-1; CDR3 DNA: TGCGCCAGCAGCCAAGATGGGGGGGGCACAGATACGCAGTATTTT; CDR3 protein: CASSQDGGGTDTQYF
J gene: TRBJ1-2; clone size: -; D gene: -; V gene: TRBV6-5; CDR3 DNA: TGTGCCAGCAGTTACTCGAGGTCAGGGTCGGACTATGGCTACACCTTC; CDR3 protein: CASSYSRSGSDYGYTF
J gene: TRBJ1-2; clone size: -; D gene: -; V gene: TRBV7-9; CDR3 DNA: TGTGCCAGCAGGGGTCGAGAGGGACGCGGCTACACCTTC; CDR3 protein: CASRGREGRGYTF
J gene: TRBJ2-3; clone size: -; D gene: -; V gene: TRBV6-6; CDR3 DNA: TGTGCCAGCTACAGCGGGTGGAGCACAGATACGCAGTATTTT; CDR3 protein: CASYSGWSTDTQYF
J gene: TRBJ1-4; clone size: few; D gene: -; V gene: TRBV27; CDR3 DNA: TGTGCCAGCAGTCTCCAGGGAGTCAATGAAAAACTGTTTTTT; CDR3 protein: CASSLQGVNEKLFF
J gene: TRBJ2-2; clone size: once; D gene: -; V gene: TRBV7-2; CDR3 DNA: TGTGCCAGCAGCTTGTACAGGGTGGACACCGGGGAGCTGTTTTTT; CDR3 protein: CASSLYRVDTGELFF
J gene: TRBJ2-3; clone size: -; D gene: -; V gene: TRBV7-9; CDR3 DNA: TGTGCCAGCAGCCGCATGGGGGGAACCACAGATACGCAGTATTTT; CDR3 protein: CASSRMGGTTDTQYF
J gene: TRBJ2-3; clone size: -; D gene: -; V gene: TRBV9; CDR3 DNA: TGTGCCAGCAATCGGATTAGCAGCACAGATACGCAGTATTTT; CDR3 protein: CASNRISSTDTQYF
J gene: TRBJ1-2; clone size: -; D gene: -; V gene: TRBV28; CDR3 DNA: TGTGCCAGCAGGTCCCAGGGAAACTATGGCTACACCTTC; CDR3 protein: CASRSQGNYGYTF
J gene: TRBJ2-5; clone size: -; D gene: TRBD1; V gene: TRBV19; CDR3 DNA: TGTGCCAGTAGTCGGGACAGGACTCAAGAGACCCAGTACTTC; CDR3 protein: CASSRDRTQETQYF
J gene: TRBJ2-7; clone size: once; D gene: -; V gene: TRBV9; CDR3 DNA: TGTGCCAGCAGCGTAGGGGGCGACGCCTCCTACGAGCAGTACTTC; CDR3 protein: CASSVGGDASYEQYF
J gene: TRBJ2-1; clone size: -; D gene: TRBD2; V gene: TRBV19; CDR3 DNA: TGTGCCAGTAGTATTTCCGGAGGGAGGGGAGGAGGTAATGAGCAGTTCTTC; CDR3 protein: CASSISGGRGGGNEQFF
J gene: TRBJ2-1; clone size: once; D gene: TRBD2; V gene: TRBV7-2; CDR3 DNA: TGTGCCAGCAGCATTCGGGGCGGGAGGGGGGCCTACAATGAGCAGTTCTTC; CDR3 protein: CASSIRGGRGAYNEQFF
J gene: TRBJ1-4; clone size: -; D gene: -; V gene: TRBV7-2; CDR3 DNA: TGTGCCAGCAGCTCCAGGGAAGGAGATGAAAAACTGTTTTTT; CDR3 protein: CASSSREGDEKLFF
J gene: TRBJ1-1; clone size: -; D gene: -; V gene: TRBV19; CDR3 DNA: TGTGCCAGTACCCTTAGGCATGGGGCCACTGAAGCTTTCTTT; CDR3 protein: CASTLRHGATEAFF
J gene: TRBJ2-3; clone size: -; D gene: -; V gene: TRBV18; CDR3 DNA: TGTGCCAGCTCACTGGGATTAAACACAGATACGCAGTATTTT; CDR3 protein: CASSLGLNTDTQYF
J gene: TRBJ2-7; clone size: -; D gene: TRBD1; V gene: TRBV18; CDR3 DNA: TGTGCCAGCTCACCACGGGACAGGGCCTACGAGCAGTACTTC; CDR3 protein: CASSPRDRAYEQYF